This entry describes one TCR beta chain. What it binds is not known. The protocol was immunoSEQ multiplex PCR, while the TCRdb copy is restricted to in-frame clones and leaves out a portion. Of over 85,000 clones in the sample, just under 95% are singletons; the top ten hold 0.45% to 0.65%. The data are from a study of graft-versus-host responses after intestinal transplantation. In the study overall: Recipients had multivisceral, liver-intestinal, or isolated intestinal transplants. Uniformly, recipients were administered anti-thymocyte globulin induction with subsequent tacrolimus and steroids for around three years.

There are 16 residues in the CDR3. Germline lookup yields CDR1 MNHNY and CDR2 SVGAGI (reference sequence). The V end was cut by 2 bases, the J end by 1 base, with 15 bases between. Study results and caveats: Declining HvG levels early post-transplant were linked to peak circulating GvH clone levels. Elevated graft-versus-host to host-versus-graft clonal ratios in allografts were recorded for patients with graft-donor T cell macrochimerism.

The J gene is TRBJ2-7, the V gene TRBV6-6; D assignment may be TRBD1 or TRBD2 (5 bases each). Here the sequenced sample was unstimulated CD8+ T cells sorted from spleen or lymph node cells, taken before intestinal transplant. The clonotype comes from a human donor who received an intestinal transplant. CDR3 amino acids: CASSYANRDPSYEQYF. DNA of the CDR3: TGTGCCAGCAGTTACGCCAACCGGGACCCTTCCTACGAGCAGTACTTC.